This TCR beta chain is from a study of identical twins. This clonotype occurred once. Its specificity is not known. Each CDR3 protein is one row after TCRdb ran MiXCR on the 5' RACE reads. The sample shows a few hundred thousand distinct CDR3 sequences, approximately 9.1% of them seen only once. The study, taken as a whole, reports: Out-of-frame alpha sequences shared by twins were enriched for low generation probability. Monozygotic twin pairs showed more out-of-frame TCR alpha sharing than models estimated.

Sequencing was carried out using naive T cells sorted from blood. This sequence originates from a woman in her fifties or sixties in good health.

The CDR3 nucleotides read TGTGCCACCTCGACTAGCGGGTCCACAGATACGCAGTATTTT. It codes for CATSTSGSTDTQYF. The chain joins TRBV5-5 to TRBJ2-3, with TRBD2 identical over 10 bases. The germline CDR1 and CDR2 sequences are SGHKS and YYEKEE (reference sequence). CDR3 size: 14 residues. Germline trimming cut 9 bases from V and 2 bases from J; bases unmatched to any gene: 6.